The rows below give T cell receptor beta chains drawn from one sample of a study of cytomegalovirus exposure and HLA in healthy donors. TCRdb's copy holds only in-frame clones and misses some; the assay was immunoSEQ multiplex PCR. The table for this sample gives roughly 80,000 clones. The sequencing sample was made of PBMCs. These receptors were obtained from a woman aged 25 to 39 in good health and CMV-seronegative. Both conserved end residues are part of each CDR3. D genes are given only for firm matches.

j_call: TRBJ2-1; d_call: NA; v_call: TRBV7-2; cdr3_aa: CASSLGRANYYNEQFF; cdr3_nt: TGTGCCAGCAGCTTAGGGAGGGCGAACTACTACAATGAGCAGTTCTTC
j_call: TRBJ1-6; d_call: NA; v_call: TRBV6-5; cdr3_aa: CASSYSLASTGSPLHF; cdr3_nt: TGTGCCAGCAGTTACTCATTGGCCTCAACCGGGTCACCCCTCCACTTT
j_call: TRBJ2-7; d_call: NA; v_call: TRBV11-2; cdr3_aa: CASSLGGPGPYEQYF; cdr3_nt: TGTGCCAGCAGCTTAGGTGGCCCAGGGCCCTACGAGCAGTACTTC
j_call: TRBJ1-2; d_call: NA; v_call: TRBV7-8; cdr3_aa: CASSLVAGDYGYTF; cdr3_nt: TGTGCCAGCAGCTTAGTAGCAGGGGACTATGGCTACACCTTC
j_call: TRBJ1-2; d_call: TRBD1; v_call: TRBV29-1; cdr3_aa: CSVLTGGGGYTF; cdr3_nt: TGCAGCGTTTTAACAGGGGGCGGGGGCTACACCTTC
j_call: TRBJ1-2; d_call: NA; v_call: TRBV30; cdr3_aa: CAWRAGSDFYGYTF; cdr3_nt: TGTGCCTGGAGAGCAGGGTCCGATTTTTATGGCTACACCTTC
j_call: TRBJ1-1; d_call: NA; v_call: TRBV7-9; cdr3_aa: CASSLSEGRSEAFF; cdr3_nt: TGTGCCAGCAGCTTATCGGAAGGCAGGTCTGAAGCTTTCTTT
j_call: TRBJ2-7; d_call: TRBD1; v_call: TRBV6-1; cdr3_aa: CASSETGTGSYEQYF; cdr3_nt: TGTGCCAGCAGTGAAACAGGGACAGGGTCCTACGAGCAGTACTTC
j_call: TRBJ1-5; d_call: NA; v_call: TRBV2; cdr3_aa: CASSPDLAGGNQPQHF; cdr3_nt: TGTGCCAGCAGTCCAGATCTGGCAGGGGGCAATCAGCCCCAGCATTTT
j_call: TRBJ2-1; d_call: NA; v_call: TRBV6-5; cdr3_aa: CASSYGSGQNNEQFF; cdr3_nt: TGTGCCAGCAGTTACGGGTCTGGACAGAACAATGAGCAGTTCTTC
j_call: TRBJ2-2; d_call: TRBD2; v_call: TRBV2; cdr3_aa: CASREGLAVNTGELFF; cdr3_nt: TGTGCCAGCAGGGAGGGACTAGCGGTGAACACCGGGGAGCTGTTTTTT
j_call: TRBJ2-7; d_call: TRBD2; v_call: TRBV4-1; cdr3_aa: CASSPGLAGGPFEQYF; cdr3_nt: TGCGCCAGCAGCCCGGGACTAGCGGGAGGGCCCTTTGAGCAGTACTTC
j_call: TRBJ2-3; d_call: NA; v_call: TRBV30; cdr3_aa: CAWSPSLDTQYF; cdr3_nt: TGTGCCTGGAGCCCCTCTCTCGATACGCAGTATTTT
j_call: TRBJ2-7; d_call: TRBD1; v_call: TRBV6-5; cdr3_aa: CASSGTGGGSYEQYF; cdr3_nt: TGTGCCAGCAGTGGAACAGGGGGCGGCTCCTACGAGCAGTACTTC
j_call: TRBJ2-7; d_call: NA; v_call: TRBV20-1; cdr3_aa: CSAGVIEQYF; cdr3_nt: TGCAGTGCAGGGGTAATCGAGCAGTACTTC
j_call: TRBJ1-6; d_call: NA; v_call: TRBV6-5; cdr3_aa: CASSQPGNSPLHF; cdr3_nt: TGTGCCAGCAGCCAACCGGGGAACTCACCCCTCCACTTT
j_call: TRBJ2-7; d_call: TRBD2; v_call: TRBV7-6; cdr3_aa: CASSLMSGGGEQYF; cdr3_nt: TGTGCCAGCAGCTTAATGAGCGGGGGCGGCGAGCAGTACTTC
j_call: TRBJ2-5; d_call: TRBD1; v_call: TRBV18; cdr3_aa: CASSIFDREETQYF; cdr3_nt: TGTGCCAGCTCGATATTTGACAGGGAGGAGACCCAGTACTTC
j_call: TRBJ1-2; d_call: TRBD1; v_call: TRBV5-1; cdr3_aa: CASSSGQGIGNGYTF; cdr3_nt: TGCGCCAGCAGTTCCGGACAGGGGATTGGAAATGGCTACACCTTC
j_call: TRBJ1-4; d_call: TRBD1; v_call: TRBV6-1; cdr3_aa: CASTYSRGREKLFF; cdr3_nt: TGTGCCAGCACATATAGCAGGGGGCGTGAAAAACTGTTTTTT
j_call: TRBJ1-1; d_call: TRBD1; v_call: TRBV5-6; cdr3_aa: CASSFRDRANTEAFF; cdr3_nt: TGTGCCAGCAGCTTCCGGGACAGGGCGAACACTGAAGCTTTCTTT
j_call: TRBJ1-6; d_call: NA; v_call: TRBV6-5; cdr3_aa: CASTDRLYNSPLHF; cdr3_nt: TGTGCCAGCACGGACAGACTGTATAATTCACCCCTCCACTTT
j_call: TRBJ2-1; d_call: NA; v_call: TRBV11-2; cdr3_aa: CASSPAGVGEQFF; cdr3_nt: TGTGCCAGCAGTCCGGCCGGGGTCGGTGAGCAGTTCTTC
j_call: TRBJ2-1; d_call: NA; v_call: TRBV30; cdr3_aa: CAWSVIGTEQFF; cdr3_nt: TGTGCCTGGTCGGTTATCGGGACAGAGCAGTTCTTC
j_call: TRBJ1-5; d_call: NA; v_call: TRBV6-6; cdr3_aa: CASRGLGGGNQPQHF; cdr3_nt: TGTGCCAGCAGGGGCTTGGGGGGAGGCAATCAGCCCCAGCATTTT
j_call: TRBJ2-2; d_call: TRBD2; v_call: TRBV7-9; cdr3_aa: CASTRWTSGPLNTGELFF; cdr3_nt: TGTGCCAGCACCAGGTGGACTAGCGGGCCATTGAACACCGGGGAGCTGTTTTTT
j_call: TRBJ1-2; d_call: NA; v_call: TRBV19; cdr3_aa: CASTGQYYGYTF; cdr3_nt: TGTGCCAGTACCGGACAGTACTATGGCTACACCTTC
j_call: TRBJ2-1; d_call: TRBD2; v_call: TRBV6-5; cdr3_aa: CASSFGTSGTDEQFF; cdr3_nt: TGTGCCAGCAGCTTCGGGACTAGCGGGACCGATGAGCAGTTCTTC
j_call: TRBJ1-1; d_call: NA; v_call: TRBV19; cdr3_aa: CASSPGGENTEAFF; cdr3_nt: TGTGCCAGTAGTCCGGGGGGGGAGAACACTGAAGCTTTCTTT
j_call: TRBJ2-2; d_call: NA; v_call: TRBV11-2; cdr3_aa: CASSHTLVTDTGELFF; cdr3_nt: TGTGCCAGCAGCCATACCCTAGTGACTGACACCGGGGAGCTGTTTTTT
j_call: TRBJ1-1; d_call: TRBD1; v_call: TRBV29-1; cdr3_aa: CRVRGTGLNTEAFF; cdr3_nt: TGCAGGGTTCGAGGGACAGGTCTGAACACTGAAGCTTTCTTT
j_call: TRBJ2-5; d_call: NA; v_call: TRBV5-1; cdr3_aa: CASSFKRGMETQYF; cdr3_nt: TGCGCCAGCAGCTTTAAGAGAGGGATGGAGACCCAGTACTTC
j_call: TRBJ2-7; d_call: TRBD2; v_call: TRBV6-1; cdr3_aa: CASRSYLAGGYEQYF; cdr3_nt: TGTGCCAGCAGATCTTATCTAGCGGGAGGCTACGAGCAGTACTTC
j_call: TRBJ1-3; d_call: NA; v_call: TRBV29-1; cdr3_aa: CSGGTGNTIYF; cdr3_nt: TGCAGTGGGGGGACTGGAAACACCATATATTTT
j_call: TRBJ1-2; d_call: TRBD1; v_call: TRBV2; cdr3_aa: CASRSGVNDRVEFNYGYTF; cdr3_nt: TGTGCCAGCCGGAGTGGAGTCAACGACAGGGTTGAATTTAACTATGGCTACACCTTC
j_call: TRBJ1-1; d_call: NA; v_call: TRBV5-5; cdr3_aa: CASSLDADRPNTEAFF; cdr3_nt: TGTGCCAGCAGCTTGGATGCCGACAGGCCGAACACTGAAGCTTTCTTT
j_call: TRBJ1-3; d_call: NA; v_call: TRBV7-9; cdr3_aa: CASNGGGNTIYF; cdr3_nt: TGTGCCAGCAACGGCGGGGGAAACACCATATATTTT